Given below is one TCR beta chain in context. The assay was immunoSEQ multiplex PCR, and TCRdb's table has in-frame clones only and misses some. The sample consists of just over 50,000 clones, 92% of them appearing once. These data are taken from a study of T cell changes during pregnancy in multiple sclerosis. The CDR3 consists of 15 residues. Germline loops: CDR1 WSHSY, CDR2 SAAADI. V lost 6 bases to trimming and J lost 2 bases; unmatched junction nucleotides: 8. Sequencing was performed on CD4+ T cells from peripheral blood mononuclear cells, taken after pregnancy. The receptor's source is a female donor with multiple sclerosis, enrolled in a pregnancy study. This chain connects TRBV10-2 to TRBJ2-3; 7 bases map to TRBD2. The CDR3, as DNA: TGCGCCAGCAGGGATAGCGGGCTCCACACAGATACGCAGTATTTT. Translating gives CASRDSGLHTDTQYF.